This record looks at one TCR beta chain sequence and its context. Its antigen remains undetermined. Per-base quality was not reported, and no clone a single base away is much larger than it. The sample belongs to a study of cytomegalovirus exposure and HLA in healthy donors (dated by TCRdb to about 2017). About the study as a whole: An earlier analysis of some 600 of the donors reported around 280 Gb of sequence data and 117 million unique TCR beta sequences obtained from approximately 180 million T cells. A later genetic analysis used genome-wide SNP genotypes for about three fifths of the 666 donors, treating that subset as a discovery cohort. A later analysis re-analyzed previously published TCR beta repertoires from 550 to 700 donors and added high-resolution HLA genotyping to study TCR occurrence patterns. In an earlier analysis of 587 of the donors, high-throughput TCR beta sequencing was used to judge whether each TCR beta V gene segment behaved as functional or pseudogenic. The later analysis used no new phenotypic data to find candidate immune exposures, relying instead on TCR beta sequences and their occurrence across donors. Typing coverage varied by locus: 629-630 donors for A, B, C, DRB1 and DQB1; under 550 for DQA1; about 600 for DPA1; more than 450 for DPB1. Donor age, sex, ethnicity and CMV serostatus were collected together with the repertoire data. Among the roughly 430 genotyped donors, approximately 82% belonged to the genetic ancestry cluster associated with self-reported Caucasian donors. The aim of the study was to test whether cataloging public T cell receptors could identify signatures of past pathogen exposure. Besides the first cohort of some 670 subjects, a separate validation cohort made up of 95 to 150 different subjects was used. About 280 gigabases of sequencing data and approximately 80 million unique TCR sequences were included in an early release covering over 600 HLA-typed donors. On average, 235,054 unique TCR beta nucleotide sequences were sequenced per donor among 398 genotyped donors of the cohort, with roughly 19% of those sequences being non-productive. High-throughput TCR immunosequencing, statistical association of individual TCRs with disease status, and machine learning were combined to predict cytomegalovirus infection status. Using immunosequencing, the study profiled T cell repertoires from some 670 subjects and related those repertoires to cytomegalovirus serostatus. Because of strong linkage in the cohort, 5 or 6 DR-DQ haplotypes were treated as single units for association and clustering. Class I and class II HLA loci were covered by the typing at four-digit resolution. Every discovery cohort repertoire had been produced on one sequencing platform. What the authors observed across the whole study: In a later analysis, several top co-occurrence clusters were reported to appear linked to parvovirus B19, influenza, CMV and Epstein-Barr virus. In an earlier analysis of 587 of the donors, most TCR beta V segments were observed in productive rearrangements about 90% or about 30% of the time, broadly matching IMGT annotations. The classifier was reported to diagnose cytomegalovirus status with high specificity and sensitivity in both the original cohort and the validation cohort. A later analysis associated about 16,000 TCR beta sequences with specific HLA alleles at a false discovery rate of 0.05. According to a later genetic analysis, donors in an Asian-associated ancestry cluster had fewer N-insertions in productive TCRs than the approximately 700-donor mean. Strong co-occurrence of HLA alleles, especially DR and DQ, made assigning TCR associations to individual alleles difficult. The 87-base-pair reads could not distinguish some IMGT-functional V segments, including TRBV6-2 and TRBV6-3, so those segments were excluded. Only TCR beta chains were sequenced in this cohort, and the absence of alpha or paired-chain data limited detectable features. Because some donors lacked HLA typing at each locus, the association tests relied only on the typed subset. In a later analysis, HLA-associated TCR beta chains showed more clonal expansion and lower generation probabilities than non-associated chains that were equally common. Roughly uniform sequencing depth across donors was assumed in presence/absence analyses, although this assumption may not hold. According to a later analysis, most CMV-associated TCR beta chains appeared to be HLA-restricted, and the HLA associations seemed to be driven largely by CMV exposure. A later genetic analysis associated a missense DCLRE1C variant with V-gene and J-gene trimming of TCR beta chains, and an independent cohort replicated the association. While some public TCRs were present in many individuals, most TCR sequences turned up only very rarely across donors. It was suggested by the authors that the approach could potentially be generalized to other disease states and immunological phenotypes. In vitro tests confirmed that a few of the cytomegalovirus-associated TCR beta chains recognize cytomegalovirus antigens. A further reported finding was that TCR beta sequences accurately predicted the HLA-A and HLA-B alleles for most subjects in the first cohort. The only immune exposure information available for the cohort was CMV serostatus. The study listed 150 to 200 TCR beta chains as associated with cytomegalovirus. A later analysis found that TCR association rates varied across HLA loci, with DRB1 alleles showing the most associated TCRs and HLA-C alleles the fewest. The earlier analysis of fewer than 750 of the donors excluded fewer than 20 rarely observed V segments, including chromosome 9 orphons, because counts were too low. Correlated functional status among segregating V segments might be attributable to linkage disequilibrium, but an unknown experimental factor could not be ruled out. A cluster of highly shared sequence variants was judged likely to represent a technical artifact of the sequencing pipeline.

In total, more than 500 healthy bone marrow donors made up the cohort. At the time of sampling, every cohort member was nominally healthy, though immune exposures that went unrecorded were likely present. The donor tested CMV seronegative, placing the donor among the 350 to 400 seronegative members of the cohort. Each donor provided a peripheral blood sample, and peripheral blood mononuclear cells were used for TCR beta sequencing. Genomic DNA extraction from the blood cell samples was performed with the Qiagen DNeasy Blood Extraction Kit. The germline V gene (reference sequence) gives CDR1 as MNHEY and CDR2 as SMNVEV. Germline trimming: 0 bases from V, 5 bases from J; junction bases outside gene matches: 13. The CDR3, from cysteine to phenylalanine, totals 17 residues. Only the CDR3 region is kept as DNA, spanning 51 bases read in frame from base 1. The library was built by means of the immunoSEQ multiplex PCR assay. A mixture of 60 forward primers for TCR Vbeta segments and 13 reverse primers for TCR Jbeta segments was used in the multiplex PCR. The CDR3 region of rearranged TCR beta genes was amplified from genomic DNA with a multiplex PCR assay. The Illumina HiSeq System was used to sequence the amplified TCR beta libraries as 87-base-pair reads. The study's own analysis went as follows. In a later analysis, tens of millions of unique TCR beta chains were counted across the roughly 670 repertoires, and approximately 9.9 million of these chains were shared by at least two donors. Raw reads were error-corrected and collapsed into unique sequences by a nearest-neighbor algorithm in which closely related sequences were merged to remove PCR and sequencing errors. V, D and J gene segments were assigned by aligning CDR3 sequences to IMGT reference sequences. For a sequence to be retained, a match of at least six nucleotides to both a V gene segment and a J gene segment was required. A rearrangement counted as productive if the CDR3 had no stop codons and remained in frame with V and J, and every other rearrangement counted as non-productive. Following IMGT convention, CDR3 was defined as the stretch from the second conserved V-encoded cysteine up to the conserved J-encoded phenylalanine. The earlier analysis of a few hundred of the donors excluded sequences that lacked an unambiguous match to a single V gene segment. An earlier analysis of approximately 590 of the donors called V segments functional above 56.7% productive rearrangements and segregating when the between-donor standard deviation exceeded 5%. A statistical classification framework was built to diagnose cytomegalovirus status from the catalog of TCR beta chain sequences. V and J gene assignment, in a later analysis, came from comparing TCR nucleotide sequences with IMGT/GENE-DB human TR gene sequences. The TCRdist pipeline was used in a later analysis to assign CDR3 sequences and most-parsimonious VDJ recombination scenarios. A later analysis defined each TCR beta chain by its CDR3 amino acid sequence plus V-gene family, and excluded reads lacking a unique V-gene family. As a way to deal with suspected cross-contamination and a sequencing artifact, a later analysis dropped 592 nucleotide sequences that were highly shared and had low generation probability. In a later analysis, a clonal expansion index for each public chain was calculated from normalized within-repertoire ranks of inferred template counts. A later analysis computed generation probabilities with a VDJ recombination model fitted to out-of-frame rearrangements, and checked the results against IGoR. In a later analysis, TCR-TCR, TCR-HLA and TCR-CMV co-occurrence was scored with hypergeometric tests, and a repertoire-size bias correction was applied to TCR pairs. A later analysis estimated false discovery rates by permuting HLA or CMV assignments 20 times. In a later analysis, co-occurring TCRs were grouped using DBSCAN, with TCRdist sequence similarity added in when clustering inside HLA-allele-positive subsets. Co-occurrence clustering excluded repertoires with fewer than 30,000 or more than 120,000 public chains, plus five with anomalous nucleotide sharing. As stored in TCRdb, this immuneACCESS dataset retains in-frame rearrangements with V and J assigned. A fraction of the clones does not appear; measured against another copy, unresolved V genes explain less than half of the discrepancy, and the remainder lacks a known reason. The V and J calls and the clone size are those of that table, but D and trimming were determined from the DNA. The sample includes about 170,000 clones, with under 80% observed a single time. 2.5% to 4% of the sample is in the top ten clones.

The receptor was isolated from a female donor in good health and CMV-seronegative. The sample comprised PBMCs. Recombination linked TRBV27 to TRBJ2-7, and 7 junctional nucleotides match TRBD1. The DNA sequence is TGTGCCAGCAGTTTATCGAGACCGGGCAGGGGGTCGGACGAGCAGTACTTC. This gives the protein CASSLSRPGRGSDEQYF.